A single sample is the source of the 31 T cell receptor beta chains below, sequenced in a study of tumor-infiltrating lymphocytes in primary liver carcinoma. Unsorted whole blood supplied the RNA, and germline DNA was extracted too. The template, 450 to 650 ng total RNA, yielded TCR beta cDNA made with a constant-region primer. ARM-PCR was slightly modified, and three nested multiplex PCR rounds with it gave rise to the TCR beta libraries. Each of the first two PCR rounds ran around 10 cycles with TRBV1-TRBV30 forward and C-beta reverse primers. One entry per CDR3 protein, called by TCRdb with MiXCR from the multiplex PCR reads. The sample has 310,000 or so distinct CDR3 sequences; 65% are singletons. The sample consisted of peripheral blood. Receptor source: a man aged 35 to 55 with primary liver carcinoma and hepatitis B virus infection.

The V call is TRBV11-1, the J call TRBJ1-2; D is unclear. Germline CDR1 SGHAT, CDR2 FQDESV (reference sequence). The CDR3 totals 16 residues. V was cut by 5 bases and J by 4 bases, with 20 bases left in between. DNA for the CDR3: TGTGCCAGCAGCCTTCCCCCGTCCAGTATGAGCTATGGCTACACCTTC. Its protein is CASSLPPSSMSYGYTF.

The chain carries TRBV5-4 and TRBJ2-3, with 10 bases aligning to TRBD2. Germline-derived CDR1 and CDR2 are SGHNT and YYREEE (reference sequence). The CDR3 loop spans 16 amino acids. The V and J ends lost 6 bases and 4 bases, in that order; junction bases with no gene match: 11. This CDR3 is CASTPALAGEADTQYF. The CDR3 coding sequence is TGTGCCAGCACTCCCGCCCTAGCGGGAGAGGCAGATACGCAGTATTTT.

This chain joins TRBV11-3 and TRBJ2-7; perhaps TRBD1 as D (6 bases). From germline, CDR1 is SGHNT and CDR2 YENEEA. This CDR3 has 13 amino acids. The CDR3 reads CAISLATGTEQYF. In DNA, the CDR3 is TGTGCTATCAGCTTAGCGACAGGTACCGAGCAGTACTTC.

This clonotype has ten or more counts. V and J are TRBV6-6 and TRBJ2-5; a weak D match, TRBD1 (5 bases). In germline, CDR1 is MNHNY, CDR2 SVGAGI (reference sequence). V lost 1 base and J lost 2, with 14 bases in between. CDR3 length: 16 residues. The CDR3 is CASSYLGPDRQETQYF. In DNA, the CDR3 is TGTGCCAGCAGTTACTTGGGGCCTGACCGACAAGAGACCCAGTACTTC.

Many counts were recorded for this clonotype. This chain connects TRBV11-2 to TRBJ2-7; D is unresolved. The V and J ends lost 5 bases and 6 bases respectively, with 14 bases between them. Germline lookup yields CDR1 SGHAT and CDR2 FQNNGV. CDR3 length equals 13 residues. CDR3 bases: TGTGCCAGCAGCCCGCCGGAGTCGGCCGAGCAGTACTTC. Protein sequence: CASSPPESAEQYF.

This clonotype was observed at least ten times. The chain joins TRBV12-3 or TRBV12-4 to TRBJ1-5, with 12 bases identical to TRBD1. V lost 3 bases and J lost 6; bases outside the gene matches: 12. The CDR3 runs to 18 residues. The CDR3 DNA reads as TGTGCCAGCAGTTTTCATGGGACAGGGGGCGCACAGGGTCAGCCCCAGCATTTT. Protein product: CASSFHGTGGAQGQPQHF.

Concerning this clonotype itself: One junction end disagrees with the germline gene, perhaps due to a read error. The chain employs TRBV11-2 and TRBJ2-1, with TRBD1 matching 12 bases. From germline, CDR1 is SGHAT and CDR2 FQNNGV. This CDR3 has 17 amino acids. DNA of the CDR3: TGTGCCAGCAGCTTAGAACTGGGACAGGGGGCCTCCACTGAGCAGCTCTTC. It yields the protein CASSLELGQGASTEQLF.

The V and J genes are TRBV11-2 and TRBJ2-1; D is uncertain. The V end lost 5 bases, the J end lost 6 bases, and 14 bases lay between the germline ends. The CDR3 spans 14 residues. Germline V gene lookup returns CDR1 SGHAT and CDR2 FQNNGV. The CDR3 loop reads CASSITAHCNEQFF. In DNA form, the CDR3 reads TGTGCCAGCAGCATCACGGCCCACTGCAATGAGCAGTTCTTC.

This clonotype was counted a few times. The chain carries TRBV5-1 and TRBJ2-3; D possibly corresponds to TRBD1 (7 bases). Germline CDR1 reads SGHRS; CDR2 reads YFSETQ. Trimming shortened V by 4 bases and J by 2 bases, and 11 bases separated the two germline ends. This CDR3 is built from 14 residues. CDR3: CASSVEGATDTQYF. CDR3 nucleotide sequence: TGCGCCAGCAGCGTGGAGGGGGCCACAGATACGCAGTATTTT.

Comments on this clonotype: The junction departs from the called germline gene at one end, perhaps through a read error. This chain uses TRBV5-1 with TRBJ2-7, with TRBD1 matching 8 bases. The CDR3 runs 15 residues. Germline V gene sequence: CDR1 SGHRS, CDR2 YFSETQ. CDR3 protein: CASGLEPGQDYEQYF. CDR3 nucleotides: TGCGCCAGCGGCTTGGAACCGGGACAGGACTACGAGCAGTACTTC.

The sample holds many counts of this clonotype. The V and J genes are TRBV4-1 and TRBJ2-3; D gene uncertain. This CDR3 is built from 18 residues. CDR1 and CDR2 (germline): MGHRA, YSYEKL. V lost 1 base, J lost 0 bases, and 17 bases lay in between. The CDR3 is CASSQGFGSATSTDTQYF. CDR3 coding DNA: TGCGCCAGCAGCCAAGGGTTCGGCAGTGCTACTAGCACAGATACGCAGTATTTT.

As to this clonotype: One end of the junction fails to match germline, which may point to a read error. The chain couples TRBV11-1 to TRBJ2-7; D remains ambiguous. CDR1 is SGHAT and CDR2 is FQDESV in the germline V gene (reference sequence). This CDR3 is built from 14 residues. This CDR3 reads CASSSGSSFGEQHF. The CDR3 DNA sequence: TGTGCCAGCAGCTCCGGATCCTCGTTTGGCGAGCAACACTTC.

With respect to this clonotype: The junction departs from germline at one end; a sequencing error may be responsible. CDR3 sequence reads: CSRGGLAGEEAQYF. Written as DNA, the CDR3 is TGCAGCCGGGGGGGACTAGCGGGAGAAGAGGCCCAGTACTTC. The rearrangement joins TRBV29-1 to TRBJ2-5; TRBD2 agrees at 14 bases. Germline CDR1 reads SQVTM; CDR2 reads ANQGSEA. The CDR3 consists of 14 residues.

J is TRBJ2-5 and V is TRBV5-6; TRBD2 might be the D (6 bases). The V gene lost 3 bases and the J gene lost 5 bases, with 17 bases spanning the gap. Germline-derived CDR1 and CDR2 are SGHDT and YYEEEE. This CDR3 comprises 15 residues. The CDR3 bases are TGTGCCAGCAGCTCGGGCGGGACCCTCCATGAGACCCAGTACTTC. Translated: CASSSGGTLHETQYF.

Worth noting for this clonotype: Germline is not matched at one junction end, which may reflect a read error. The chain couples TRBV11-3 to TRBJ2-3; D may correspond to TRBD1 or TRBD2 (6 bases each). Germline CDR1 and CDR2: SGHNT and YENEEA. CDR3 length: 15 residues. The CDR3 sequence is CASNPGGGPTDMQYF. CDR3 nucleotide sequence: TGTGCCAGCAACCCCGGGGGCGGGCCCACAGATATGCAGTATTTT.

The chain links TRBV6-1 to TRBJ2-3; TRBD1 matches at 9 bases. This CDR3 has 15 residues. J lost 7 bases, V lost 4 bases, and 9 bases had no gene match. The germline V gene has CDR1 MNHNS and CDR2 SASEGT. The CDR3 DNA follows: TGTGCCAGCAGTGCCCCGACAGGGGGTACAAATACGCAGTATTTT. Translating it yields CASSAPTGGTNTQYF.

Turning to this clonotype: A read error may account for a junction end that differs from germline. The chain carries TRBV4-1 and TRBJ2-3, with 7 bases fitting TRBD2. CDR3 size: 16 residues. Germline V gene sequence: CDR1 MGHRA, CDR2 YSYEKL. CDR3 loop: CASSHQSGAVRDMQYF. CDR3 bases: TGCGCCAGCAGCCACCAAAGCGGGGCTGTCCGGGATATGCAGTATTTT.

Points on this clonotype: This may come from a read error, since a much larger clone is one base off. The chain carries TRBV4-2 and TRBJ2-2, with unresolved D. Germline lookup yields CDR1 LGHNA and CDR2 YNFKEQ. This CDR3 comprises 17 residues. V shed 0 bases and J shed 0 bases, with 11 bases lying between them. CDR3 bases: TGTGCCAGCAGCCAAGAACCCCGGGTGGCGAACACCGGGGAGCTGTTTTTT. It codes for CASSQEPRVANTGELFF.

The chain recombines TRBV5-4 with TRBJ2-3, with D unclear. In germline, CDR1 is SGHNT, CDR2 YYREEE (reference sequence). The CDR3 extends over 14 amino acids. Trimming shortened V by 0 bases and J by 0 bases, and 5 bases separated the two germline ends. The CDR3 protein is CASSLGSSTDTQYF. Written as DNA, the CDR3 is TGTGCCAGCAGCTTGGGGAGTAGCACAGATACGCAGTATTTT. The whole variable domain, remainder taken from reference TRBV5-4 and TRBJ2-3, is ETGVTQSPTHLIKTRGQQVTLRCSSQSGHNTVSWYQQALGQGPQFIFQYYREEENGRGNFPPRFSGLQFPNYSSELNVNALELDDSALYLCASSLGSSTDTQYFGPGTRLTVL.

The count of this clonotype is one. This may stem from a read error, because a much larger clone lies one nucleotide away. As DNA, the CDR3 is TGTGCCAGCAATCCGGGACAGGGGAACTATGGCTACACCTTC. Its protein product is CASNPGQGNYGYTF. The chain couples TRBV12-3 or TRBV12-4 to TRBJ1-2; 10 nucleotides align to TRBD1. V lost 7 bases to trimming and J lost 2 bases; unmatched junction nucleotides: 4. The CDR3 runs to 14 residues.

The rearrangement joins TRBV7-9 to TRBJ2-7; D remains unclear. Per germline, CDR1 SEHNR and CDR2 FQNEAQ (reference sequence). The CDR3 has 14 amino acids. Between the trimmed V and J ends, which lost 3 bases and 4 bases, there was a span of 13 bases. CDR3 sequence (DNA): TGTGCCAGCAGCTTCCTGGAGAGCGATTACGAGCAGTACTTC. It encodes CASSFLESDYEQYF.

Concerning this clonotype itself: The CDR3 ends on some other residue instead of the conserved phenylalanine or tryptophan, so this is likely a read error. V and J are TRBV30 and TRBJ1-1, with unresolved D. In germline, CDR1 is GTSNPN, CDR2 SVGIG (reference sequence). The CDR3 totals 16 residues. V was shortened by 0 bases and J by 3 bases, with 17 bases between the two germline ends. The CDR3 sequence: CAWSVRFGIGDTEAFL. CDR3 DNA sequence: TGTGCCTGGAGTGTTCGCTTCGGGATAGGAGACACTGAAGCTTTCTTA.

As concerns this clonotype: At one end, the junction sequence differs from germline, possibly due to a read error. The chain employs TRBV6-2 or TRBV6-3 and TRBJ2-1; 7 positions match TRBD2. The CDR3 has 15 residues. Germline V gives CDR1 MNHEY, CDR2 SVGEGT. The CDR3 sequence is CASSYTAGDLNEQFF. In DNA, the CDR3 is TGTGCGAGCAGTTACACGGCGGGAGACCTCAATGAGCAGTTCTTC.

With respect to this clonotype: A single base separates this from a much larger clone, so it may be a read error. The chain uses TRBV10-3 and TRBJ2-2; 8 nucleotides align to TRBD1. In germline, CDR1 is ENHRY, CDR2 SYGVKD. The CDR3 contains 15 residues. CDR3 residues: CAVDQGAAKTGELFF. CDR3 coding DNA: TGTGCCGTTGACCAGGGGGCAGCGAAGACCGGGGAGCTGTTTTTT.

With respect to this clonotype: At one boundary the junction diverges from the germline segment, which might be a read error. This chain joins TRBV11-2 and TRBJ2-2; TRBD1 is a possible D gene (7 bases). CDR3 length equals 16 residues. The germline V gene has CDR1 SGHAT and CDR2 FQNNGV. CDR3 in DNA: TGTGCCACCAGCTTAGAGGGCGGGACAGACACCGGGGAGCTATTTTTT. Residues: CATSLEGGTDTGELFF.

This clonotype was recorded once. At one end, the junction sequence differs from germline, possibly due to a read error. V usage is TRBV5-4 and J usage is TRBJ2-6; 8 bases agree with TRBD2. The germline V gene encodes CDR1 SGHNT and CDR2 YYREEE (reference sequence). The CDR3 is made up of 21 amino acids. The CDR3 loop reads CASSFGSLLSGGVSGANILTF. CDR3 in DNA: TGTGCCAGCAGCTTTGGCTCTTTACTCAGCGGGGGCGTTTCTGGGGCCAACATCCTGACTTTC. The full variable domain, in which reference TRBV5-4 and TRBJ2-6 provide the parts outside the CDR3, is ETGVTQSPTHLIKTRGQQVTLRCSSQSGHNTVSWYQQALGQGPQFIFQYYREEENGRGNFPPRFSGLQFPNYSSELNVNALELDDSALYLCASSFGSLLSGGVSGANILTFGAGSRLTVL.

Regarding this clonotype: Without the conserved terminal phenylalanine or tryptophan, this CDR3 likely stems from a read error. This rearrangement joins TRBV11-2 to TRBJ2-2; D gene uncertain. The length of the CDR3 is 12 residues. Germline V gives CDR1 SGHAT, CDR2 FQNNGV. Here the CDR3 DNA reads TGTGCCAGCAGTTTAGCCAGGCGGGAGCTGTTTTTG. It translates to CASSLARRELFL.

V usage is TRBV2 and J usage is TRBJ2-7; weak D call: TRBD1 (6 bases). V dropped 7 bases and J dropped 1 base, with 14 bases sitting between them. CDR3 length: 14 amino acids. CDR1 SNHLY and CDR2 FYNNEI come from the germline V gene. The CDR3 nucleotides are TGTGCCAGCACCAGAGTAGGGGGATCCTACGAGCAGTACTTC. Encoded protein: CASTRVGGSYEQYF.

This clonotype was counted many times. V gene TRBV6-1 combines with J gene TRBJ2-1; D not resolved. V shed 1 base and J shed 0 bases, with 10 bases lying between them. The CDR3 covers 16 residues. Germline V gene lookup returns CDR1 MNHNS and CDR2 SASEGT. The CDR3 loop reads CASSEEPWSSYNEQFF. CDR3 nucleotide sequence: TGTGCCAGCAGTGAAGAGCCTTGGAGCTCCTACAATGAGCAGTTCTTC.

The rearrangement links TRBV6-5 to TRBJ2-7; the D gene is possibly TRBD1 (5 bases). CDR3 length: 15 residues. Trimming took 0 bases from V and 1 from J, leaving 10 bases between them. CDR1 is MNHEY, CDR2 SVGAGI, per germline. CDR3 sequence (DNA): TGTGCCAGCAGTTACTCGAGTAGGGGTTCCTACGAGCAGTACTTC. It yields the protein CASSYSSRGSYEQYF.

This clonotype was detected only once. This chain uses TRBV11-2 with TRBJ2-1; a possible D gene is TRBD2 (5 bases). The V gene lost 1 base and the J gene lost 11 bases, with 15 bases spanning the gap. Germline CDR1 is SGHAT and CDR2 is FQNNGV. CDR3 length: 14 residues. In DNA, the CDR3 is TGTGCCAGCAGCTTAGCGACCGACTATAATCAGCAGTTCTTC. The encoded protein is CASSLATDYNQQFF. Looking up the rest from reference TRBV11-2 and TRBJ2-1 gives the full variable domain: EAGVAQSPRYKIIEKRQSVAFWCNPISGHATLYWYQQILGQGPKLLIQFQNNGVVDDSQLPKDRFSAERLKGVDSTLKIQPAKLEDSAVYLCASSLATDYNQQFFGPGTRLTVL.